This TCR beta chain was sequenced for a study of blood T cell repertoires in COVID-19. At the level of the study: Samples representing acute and convalescent COVID-19 were sourced from the United States, Italy and Spain. PBMCs, B-cell-depleted T cells, or T cells provided the cDNA or gDNA that made up the material.

As concerns this clone: Different DNA sequences within this sample yield the same CDR3.

Profiling relied on immunoSEQ multiplex PCR, and the TCRdb table lists in-frame clones only, not all of them. The sample consists of roughly 120,000 clones, less than 90% of them appearing once. The sequencing sample was made of peripheral blood. The TCR sequence derives from a man aged 65 to 85 who had recovered from COVID-19.

Here the CDR3 DNA reads TGTGCCAGCAGCACAGGGAGCTCTGGAAACACCATATATTTT. Translating it yields CASSTGSSGNTIYF. This chain joins TRBV27 and TRBJ1-3, with D perhaps matching TRBD1 (6 bases). The CDR3 is 14 residues long. The V gene's germline CDR1 is MNHEY and CDR2 SMNVEV (reference sequence). Trimming removed 6 bases at V and 0 bases at J, with 9 bases between.